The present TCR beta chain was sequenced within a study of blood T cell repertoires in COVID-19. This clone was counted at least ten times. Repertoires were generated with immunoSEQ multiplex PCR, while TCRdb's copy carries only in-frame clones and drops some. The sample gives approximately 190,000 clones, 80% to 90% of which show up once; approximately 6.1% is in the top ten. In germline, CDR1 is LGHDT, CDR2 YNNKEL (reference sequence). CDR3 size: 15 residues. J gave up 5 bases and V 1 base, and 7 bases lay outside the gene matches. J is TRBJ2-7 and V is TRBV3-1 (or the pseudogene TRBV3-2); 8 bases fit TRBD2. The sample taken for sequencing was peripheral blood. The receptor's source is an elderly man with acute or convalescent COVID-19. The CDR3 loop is CASSQGTSGTNEQYF. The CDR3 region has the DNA TGTGCCAGCAGCCAAGGCACTAGCGGAACCAACGAGCAGTACTTC.